The present TCR beta chain was sequenced within a study of CD8 T cells in ankylosing spondylitis. Study outcomes and limitations: Within matched ankylosing spondylitis synovial fluid, disease-linked clones were reportedly significantly enriched.

TCRdb re-called the 5' RACE reads through MiXCR, storing one row per CDR3 protein. The sample lists roughly 250,000 distinct CDR3 sequences; 8.6% were seen once. V lost 8 bases, J lost 0 bases, and 15 bases lay in between. CDR1 and CDR2 from the germline V gene are MNHEY and SVGEGT. This CDR3 has 15 amino acids. This clonotype came up many times. The target antigen is unknown. The receptor's source is a male donor with ankylosing spondylitis or in good health (not recorded which). The chain carries TRBV6-2 or TRBV6-3 and TRBJ2-3, with D possibly matching TRBD1 (6 bases). Input material: blood, either unsorted or a sorted T cell fraction (not recorded which). The CDR3 bases are TGTGCCAGCCGGTCAGGGGAGCTTAGCACAGATACGCAGTATTTT. Translated, it gives CASRSGELSTDTQYF.